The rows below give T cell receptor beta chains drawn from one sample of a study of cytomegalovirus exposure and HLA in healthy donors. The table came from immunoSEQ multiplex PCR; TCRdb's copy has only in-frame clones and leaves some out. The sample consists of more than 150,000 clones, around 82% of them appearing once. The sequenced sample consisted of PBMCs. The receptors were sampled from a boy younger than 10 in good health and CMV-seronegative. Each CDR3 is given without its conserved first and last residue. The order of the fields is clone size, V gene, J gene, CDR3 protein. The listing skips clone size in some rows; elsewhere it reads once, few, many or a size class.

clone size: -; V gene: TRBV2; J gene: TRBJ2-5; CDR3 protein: ASSEDGGLGETQY
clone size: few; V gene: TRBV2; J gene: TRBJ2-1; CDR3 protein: ATKYGTYNEQF
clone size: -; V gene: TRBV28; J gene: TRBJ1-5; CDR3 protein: ASSRTRSGVSNQPQH
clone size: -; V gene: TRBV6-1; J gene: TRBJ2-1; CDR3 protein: ASSELSWSRLAARHEQF
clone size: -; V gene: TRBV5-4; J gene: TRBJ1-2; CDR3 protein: ASSSVSDRVRGYT
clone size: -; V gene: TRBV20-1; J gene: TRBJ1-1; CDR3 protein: SARGTEAF
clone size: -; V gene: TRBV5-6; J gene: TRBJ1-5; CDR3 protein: ASSSQGQHQPQH
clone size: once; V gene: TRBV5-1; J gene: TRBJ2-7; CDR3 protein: ASSPPRASGSYEQY
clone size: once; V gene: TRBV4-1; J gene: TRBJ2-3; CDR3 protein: ASSEGDIADTQY
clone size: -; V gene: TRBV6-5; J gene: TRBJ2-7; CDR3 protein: ASSAYTGARYEQY
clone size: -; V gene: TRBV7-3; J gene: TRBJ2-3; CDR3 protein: ASSLLPQSTDTQY
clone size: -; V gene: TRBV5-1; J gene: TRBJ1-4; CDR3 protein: ASSSGQGGEKLF
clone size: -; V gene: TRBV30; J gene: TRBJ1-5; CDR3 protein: AWRSGGQPQH
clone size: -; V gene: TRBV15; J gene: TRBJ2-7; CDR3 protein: ATSVGLGTSGDEQY
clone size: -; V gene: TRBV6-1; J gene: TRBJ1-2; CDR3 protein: ASSQGQGYGYT
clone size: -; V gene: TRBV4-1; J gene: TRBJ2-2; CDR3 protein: ASSQRQMRTGELF
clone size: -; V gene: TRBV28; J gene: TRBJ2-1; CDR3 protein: ASIKLGAVGQERF
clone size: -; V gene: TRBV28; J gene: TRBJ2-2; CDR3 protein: ASSLSPGTGANTGELF
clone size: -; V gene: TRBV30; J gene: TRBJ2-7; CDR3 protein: AWSVRPGEQY
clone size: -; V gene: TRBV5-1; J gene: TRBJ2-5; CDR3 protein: ASSSERGEKETQY
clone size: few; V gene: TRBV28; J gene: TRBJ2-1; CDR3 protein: ASSFYDNEQF
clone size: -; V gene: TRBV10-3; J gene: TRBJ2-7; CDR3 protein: AISEPRLAATTGSYEQY
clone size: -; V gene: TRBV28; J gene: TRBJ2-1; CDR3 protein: ASSVLATPRGEQF
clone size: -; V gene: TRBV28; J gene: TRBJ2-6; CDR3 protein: ASKQTSGANVLT
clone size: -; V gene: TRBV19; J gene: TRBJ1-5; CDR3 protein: ASRGDIGQPQH
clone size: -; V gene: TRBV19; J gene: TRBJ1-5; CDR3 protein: ASSMARANQPQH
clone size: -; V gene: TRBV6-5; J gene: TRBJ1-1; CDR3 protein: ASSYSNQGVAEAF
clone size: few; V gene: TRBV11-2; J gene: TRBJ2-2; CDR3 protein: ASSLAPSVTGELF
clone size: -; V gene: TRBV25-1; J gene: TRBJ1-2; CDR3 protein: AIGEANYGYT
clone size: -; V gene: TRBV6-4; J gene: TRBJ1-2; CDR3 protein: ASSSRMGTGKPRGYT
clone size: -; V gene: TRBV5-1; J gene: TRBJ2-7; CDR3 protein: ASSLYRDEQY
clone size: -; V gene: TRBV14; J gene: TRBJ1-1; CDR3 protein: ASSQDVGSEAF
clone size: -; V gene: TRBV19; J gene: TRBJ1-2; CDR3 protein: ASSMAVSPNYGYT
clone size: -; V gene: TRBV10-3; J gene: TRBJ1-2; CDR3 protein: AISEGGGGYT
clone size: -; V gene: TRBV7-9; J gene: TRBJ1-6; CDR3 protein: ASSLDSIGNSPLH
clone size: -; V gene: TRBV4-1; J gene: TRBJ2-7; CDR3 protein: ASSPSHPITPPYEQY
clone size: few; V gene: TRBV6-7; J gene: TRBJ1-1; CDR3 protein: ASGPGTGKGAF
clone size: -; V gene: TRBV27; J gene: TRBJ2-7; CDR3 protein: ASRKGTGPHEQY
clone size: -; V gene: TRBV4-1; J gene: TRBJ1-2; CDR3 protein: ASSQGGQGAWGYT
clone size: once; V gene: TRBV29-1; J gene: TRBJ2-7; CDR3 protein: SVALLHETGLRYEQY
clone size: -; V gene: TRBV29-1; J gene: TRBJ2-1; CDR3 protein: SVEFGQGGDEQF
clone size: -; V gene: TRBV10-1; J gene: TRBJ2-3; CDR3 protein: ASSEAGARTDTQY
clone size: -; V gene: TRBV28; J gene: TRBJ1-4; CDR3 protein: ASRGGANEKLF
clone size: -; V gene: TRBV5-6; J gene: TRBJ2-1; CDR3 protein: ASSHGTGVEF
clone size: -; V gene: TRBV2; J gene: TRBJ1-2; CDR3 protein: ASRDKTGPANYGYT
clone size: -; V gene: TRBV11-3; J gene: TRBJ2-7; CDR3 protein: ASSLEWGGEQY
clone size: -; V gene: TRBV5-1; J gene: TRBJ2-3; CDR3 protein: ASSLGAAGTDTQY
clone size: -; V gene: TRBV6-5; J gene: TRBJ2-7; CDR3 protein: ASSPGLLEQY
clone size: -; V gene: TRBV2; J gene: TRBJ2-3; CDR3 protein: ASSDSDRVVTDTQY
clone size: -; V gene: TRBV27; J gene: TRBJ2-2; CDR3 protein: ASSFSGVRELF
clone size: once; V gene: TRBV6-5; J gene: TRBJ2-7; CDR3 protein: ASRTGTGGYEQY
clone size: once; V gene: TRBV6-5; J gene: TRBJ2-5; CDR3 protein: ASYRVPETQY
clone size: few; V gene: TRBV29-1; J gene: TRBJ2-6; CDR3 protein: SVEGREGSGANVLT
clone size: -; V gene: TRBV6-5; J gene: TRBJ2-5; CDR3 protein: ASSYSQGGETQY